This entry lists 18 T cell receptor beta chains sequenced from one sample in a study of blood T cells in healthy people across ages. Together with a sample-barcoded 5' primer, a J-beta primer mix was included in a second PCR lasting about 7 to 12 cycles. TCRdb analysed the 5' RACE reads with MiXCR anew, one entry per CDR3 protein. This table has about 640,000 distinct CDR3 sequences, around three fifths appearing once. Sequenced material: blood. The receptors stem from a man in his sixties in good health.

The rearrangement uses TRBV12-3 or TRBV12-4 and TRBJ1-1, with 7 nucleotides matching TRBD1. The ends lost 3 bases at V and 4 bases at J; junction bases unmatched: 5. CDR3 length: 14 residues. The CDR3 nucleotides read TGTGCCAGCAGTTTCCGACAGGGAGGCACTGAAGCTTTCTTT. This codes for CASSFRQGGTEAFF.

V usage is TRBV7-9 and J usage is TRBJ2-4, with 9 nucleotides matching TRBD1. This CDR3 is built from 18 residues. V trimming: 1 base; J trimming: 6 bases; junction bases outside the gene matches: 13. In germline, CDR1 is SEHNR, CDR2 FQNEAQ (reference sequence). DNA for the CDR3: TGTGCCAGCAGCTTAGTGGGGGCACAGGGGGCGCGTCGAAACATTCAGTACTTC. It codes for CASSLVGAQGARRNIQYF.

The rearrangement joins TRBV7-6 to TRBJ2-1; 9 nucleotides line up with TRBD2. This CDR3 is 16 amino acids long. Germline V gene lookup returns CDR1 SGHVS and CDR2 FNYEAQ. After removal of 2 bases from V and 8 bases from J, the junction contained 10 bases not matched to a gene. The CDR3 nucleotides are TGTGCCAGCAGCTTAAGATGGCGGGGGGGCCTACATGAGCAGTTCTTC. Its translation is CASSLRWRGGLHEQFF.

V gene TRBV7-7 combines with J gene TRBJ2-5; D is possibly TRBD2 (6 bases). Per germline, CDR1 SSHAT and CDR2 FNYEAQ (reference sequence). The ends were cut back, 1 base at V and 5 bases at J, with 20 bases in the middle. The CDR3 spans 17 residues. The CDR3 reads CASSLGQPLANGETQYF. Here the CDR3 DNA reads TGTGCCAGCAGCTTAGGTCAACCCCTAGCGAATGGGGAGACCCAGTACTTC. The variable domain in full, completed from reference TRBV7-7 and TRBJ2-5, reads GAGVSQSPRYKVTKRGQDVTLRCDPISSHATLYWYQQALGQGPEFLTYFNYEAQPDKSGLPSDRFSAERPEGSISTLTIQRTEQRDSAMYRCASSLGQPLANGETQYFGPGTRLLVL.

The table lists this clonotype with a count of one. This rearrangement joins TRBV12-3 or TRBV12-4 to TRBJ1-5, with TRBD1 matching over 10 bases. The CDR3 totals 17 residues. J gave up 0 bases and V 6 bases, and 8 bases lay outside the gene matches. The CDR3: CASSRGTGEYSNQPQHF. The CDR3 coding sequence is TGTGCCAGCAGCCGGGGGACAGGGGAGTATAGCAATCAGCCCCAGCATTTT.

The chain employs TRBV6-5 and TRBJ1-1; D uncertain. This CDR3 is built from 14 residues. V lost 6 bases to trimming and J lost 5 bases, with 16 bases between them. The germline gives CDR1 MNHEY, CDR2 SVGAGI. The CDR3 region is CASRLREARTEAFF. The CDR3 coding sequence is TGTGCCAGCAGGCTTCGGGAGGCGAGGACTGAAGCTTTCTTT.

The J gene is TRBJ2-5, the V gene TRBV7-9; D uncertain. CDR1 SEHNR and CDR2 FQNEAQ come from the germline V gene (reference sequence). The CDR3 spans 15 residues. V was cut by 1 base and J by 4 bases, with 13 bases left in between. CDR3 in amino acids: CASSLVALVGETQYF. In DNA form, the CDR3 reads TGTGCCAGCAGCTTAGTAGCCCTAGTCGGAGAGACCCAGTACTTC.

A single count supports this clonotype. J is TRBJ1-6 and V is TRBV20-1; 7 bases agree with TRBD1. CDR1 and CDR2 (germline): DFQATT, SNEGSKA (reference sequence). This CDR3 has 14 amino acids. J gave up 7 bases and V 5 bases, and 8 bases lay outside the gene matches. The DNA of the CDR3 is TGCAGTGCTCCCCCGACAGGGCTCAATTCACCCCTCCACTTT. Protein sequence: CSAPPTGLNSPLHF.

This sequence joins TRBV29-1 and TRBJ1-4; D is undetermined. Per the germline V gene, CDR1 is SQVTM and CDR2 is ANQGSEA. This CDR3 contains 12 residues. V lost 4 bases and J 4 bases, leaving 7 bases between the germline ends. Written as DNA, the CDR3 is TGCAGCGTTGTGACACTTAATGAAAAACTGTTTTTT. Translation: CSVVTLNEKLFF.

V usage is TRBV10-3 and J usage is TRBJ2-2, with 8 bases identical to TRBD2. The V gene end was trimmed by 0 bases and the J gene end by 2 bases; junction bases not matched to a gene: 5. CDR3 size: 17 residues. Germline loops: CDR1 ENHRY, CDR2 SYGVKD. The CDR3: CAISESSTSGNTGELFF. The CDR3 DNA reads as TGTGCCATCAGTGAGTCGTCAACTAGCGGTAACACCGGGGAGCTGTTTTTT.

The rearrangement uses TRBV11-2 and TRBJ1-2; no reliable D call. Trimming removed 5 bases at V and 6 bases at J, with 19 bases between. CDR3 length: 15 residues. Looked up from germline, CDR1 is SGHAT and CDR2 is FQNNGV. For the CDR3, the DNA is TGTGCCAGCAGCCTAACCGGTGCAAGTTTTGATGGCTACACCTTC. This sequence encodes CASSLTGASFDGYTF.

The DNA of the CDR3 is TGTGCCAGCAGTCCCCCGAGGACGCATGGGGACGAGCAGTACTTC. Encoded protein: CASSPPRTHGDEQYF. V is TRBV2 and J is TRBJ2-7; D remains unclear. CDR1 and CDR2 (germline): SNHLY, FYNNEI. V was pared by 5 bases and J by 5 bases, with 19 bases between. The CDR3 extends over 15 amino acids.

This chain joins TRBV7-9 and TRBJ2-1, with 11 bases lining up with TRBD1. CDR1 is SEHNR, CDR2 FQNEAQ, per germline (reference sequence). There are 18 residues in the CDR3. J was trimmed by 9 bases and V by 5 bases; bases with no gene match: 18. CDR3 sequence: CASSQTRGGGQGGLEQFF. DNA for the CDR3: TGTGCCAGCAGCCAAACACGAGGTGGGGGACAGGGGGGTCTTGAGCAGTTCTTC.

The rearrangement joins TRBV28 to TRBJ2-2; no clear D. Between the trimmed V and J ends, which lost 5 bases and 0 bases, there was a span of 19 bases. This CDR3 contains 18 residues. Germline loops: CDR1 MDHEN, CDR2 SYDVKM. CDR3 protein: CASSTIIGFQSNTGELFF. CDR3 in DNA: TGTGCCAGCAGTACAATTATAGGGTTTCAGTCGAACACCGGGGAGCTGTTTTTT.

This clonotype was picked up one time. V gene TRBV5-6 combines with J gene TRBJ2-5; TRBD1 matches at 9 bases. CDR3 size: 15 residues. CDR1 is SGHDT and CDR2 is YYEEEE in the germline V gene. V shed 1 base, J shed 5 bases, and the junction held 6 bases outside the gene matches. The CDR3 is CASSLTRDRVETQYF. CDR3 bases: TGTGCCAGCAGCTTGACCCGGGACAGGGTGGAGACCCAGTACTTC.

Here the CDR3 reads CASSPASQANYGYTF. The CDR3 DNA follows: TGTGCCAGCTCACCGGCCTCGCAGGCTAACTATGGCTACACCTTC. This chain uses TRBV18 with TRBJ1-2; D gene ambiguous. Germline loops: CDR1 KGHSH, CDR2 LQKENI. This CDR3 spans 15 amino acids. V lost 3 bases and J 0 bases, leaving 11 bases between the germline ends.

This clonotype was seen only a few times. V gene TRBV3-1 combines with J gene TRBJ2-1; 7 nucleotides agree with TRBD1. Germline CDR1 and CDR2: LGHDT and YNNKEL (reference sequence). CDR3 length equals 14 residues. V shed 4 bases, J shed 8 bases, and the junction held 8 bases outside the gene matches. CDR3 nucleotides: TGTGCCAGCAGCCCGGACAGGCCAAGGGATGAGCAGTTCTTC. Residues: CASSPDRPRDEQFF.

In this sample, this clonotype turned up a few times. The rearrangement links TRBV9 to TRBJ2-5, with D hard to call. Trimming left V 2 bases short and J 1 base short, with 9 bases between. The CDR3 length is 14 residues. Germline V gene lookup returns CDR1 SGDLS and CDR2 YYNGEE. The CDR3 DNA sequence: TGTGCCAGCAGCGTGGGTCTACTCCAAGAGACCCAGTACTTC. The encoded protein is CASSVGLLQETQYF.